What follows are 31 T cell receptor beta chains derived from one specimen sequenced in a study of blood T cells in healthy people across ages. Together with a sample-barcoded 5' primer, a J-beta primer mix was included in a second PCR lasting roughly 6 to 12 cycles. Each CDR3 protein gets one entry after TCRdb re-called the 5' RACE reads with MiXCR. The sample consists of around 1,700,000 distinct CDR3 sequences, approximately 30% of them appearing once. The sequencing sample was made of blood. The receptors come from a woman younger than 45 in good health.

This clonotype came up a few times. This chain links TRBV4-1 with TRBJ2-5, with D possibly called TRBD1 or TRBD2 (5 bases each). CDR3 length: 13 amino acids. Germline CDR1 MGHRA, CDR2 YSYEKL. V gave up 6 bases and J gave up 5 bases, with 13 bases separating them. The DNA for the CDR3 is TGCGCCAGCAGTAGGGCCTGGGGGGAGACCCAGTACTTC. Translating gives CASSRAWGETQYF.

This clonotype came up a few times. At one of its ends the junction is not consistent with the germline gene, which may arise from a read error. The chain recombines TRBV11-2 with TRBJ2-1; D not resolved. Germline CDR1 and CDR2: SGHAT and FQNNGV. This CDR3 is built from 14 residues. The CDR3 protein is CASSLDRDPNAQFF. The CDR3 DNA reads as TGTGCCAGCAGCTTAGATCGTGACCCTAATGCGCAGTTCTTC. Full variable domain (outside the CDR3, taken from reference TRBV11-2 and TRBJ2-1): EAGVAQSPRYKIIEKRQSVAFWCNPISGHATLYWYQQILGQGPKLLIQFQNNGVVDDSQLPKDRFSAERLKGVDSTLKIQPAKLEDSAVYLCASSLDRDPNAQFFGPGTRLTVL.

The V call is TRBV27, the J call TRBJ1-5; unclear D gene. Between the trimmed V and J ends, which lost 8 bases and 2 bases, there was a span of 10 bases. The length of the CDR3 is 13 residues. CDR1 is MNHEY, CDR2 SMNVEV, per germline (reference sequence). This chain's CDR3 is CASAVGGNQPQHF. CDR3 in DNA: TGTGCCAGCGCTGTTGGGGGCAATCAGCCCCAGCATTTT.

This clonotype was detected only a few times. The chain joins TRBV20-1 to TRBJ1-2; TRBD1 might be the D (5 bases). Germline-derived CDR1 and CDR2 are DFQATT and SNEGSKA (reference sequence). V was clipped by 3 bases and J by 6 bases, with 11 bases between them. The CDR3 has 12 residues. The CDR3 reads CSASPGMDGYTF. CDR3 nucleotides: TGCAGTGCTAGTCCAGGGATGGATGGCTACACCTTC.

This sequence joins TRBV10-2 and TRBJ2-2; TRBD2 aligns across 7 bases. This CDR3 contains 14 residues. Germline values: CDR1 WSHSY, CDR2 SAAADI. With V trimmed by 7 bases and J by 1 base, 3 bases remained unmatched. Written as DNA, the CDR3 is TGCGCCAGCAAATCTAGCGGGAACACCGGGGAGCTGTTTTTT. Translation gives CASKSSGNTGELFF.

This clonotype was picked up many times. The chain uses TRBV29-1 and TRBJ2-7; 7 bases agree with TRBD1. J was trimmed by 3 bases and V by 7 bases; bases with no gene match: 6. This CDR3 has 12 residues. Per germline, CDR1 SQVTM and CDR2 ANQGSEA. CDR3 amino acids: CSAGTAVYEQYF. CDR3 in DNA: TGCAGCGCCGGGACAGCAGTCTACGAGCAGTACTTC.

This clonotype occurred a few times. The chain joins TRBV20-1 to TRBJ2-7; 10 nucleotides line up with TRBD2. The CDR3 contains 15 residues. The trim removed 0 bases at V and 2 bases at J, leaving 4 bases unmatched. In germline, CDR1 is DFQATT, CDR2 SNEGSKA (reference sequence). CDR3 sequence reads: CSARESSGSPYEQYF. The CDR3 DNA reads as TGCAGTGCTAGAGAGTCTAGCGGGAGTCCCTACGAGCAGTACTTC.

In regard to this clonotype: A much more abundant neighbour one base away suggests this may be a read error. J is TRBJ2-6 and V is TRBV29-1; possibly TRBD1 for D (5 bases). Germline V gene data show CDR1 as SQVTM and CDR2 as ANQGSEA. The CDR3 is made up of 12 amino acids. CDR3: CSVEAGANVRTF. DNA for the CDR3: TGCAGCGTTGAAGCTGGGGCCAACGTCCGGACTTTC.

This clonotype was recorded at least ten times. The V gene is TRBV11-3, the J gene TRBJ2-2; 7 bases are shared with TRBD1. Germline V gene lookup returns CDR1 SGHNT and CDR2 YENEEA. Unmatched junction bases numbered 0, after V lost 4 bases and J lost 1 base. This CDR3 has 14 amino acids. In DNA, the CDR3 is TGTGCCAGCAGCTACAGGGGGAACACCGGGGAGCTGTTTTTT. Its translation: CASSYRGNTGELFF.

This clonotype was detected only a few times. The rearrangement uses TRBV5-1 and TRBJ1-4; D is possibly TRBD1 (5 bases). V dropped 5 bases and J dropped 5 bases, with 10 bases sitting between them. In germline, CDR1 is SGHRS, CDR2 YFSETQ. The CDR3 loop spans 13 amino acids. The CDR3 spells CASRGEWNEKLFF. As DNA, the CDR3 is TGCGCCAGCAGAGGGGAATGGAATGAAAAACTGTTTTTT.

This clonotype was counted at least ten times. This rearrangement joins TRBV7-2 to TRBJ2-5; 7 bases line up with TRBD1. The V gene's germline CDR1 is SGHTA and CDR2 FQGNSA. The ends lost 1 base at V and 4 bases at J; junction bases unmatched: 3. CDR3 length: 14 residues. In nucleotides, the CDR3 is TGTGCCAGCAGCTTAGGATCAGGGGGAGAGACCCAGTACTTC. This sequence encodes CASSLGSGGETQYF.

The chain employs TRBV9 and TRBJ1-5; D uncertain. The CDR3 extends over 13 amino acids. V was cut by 0 bases and J by 3 bases, with 4 bases left in between. Germline loops: CDR1 SGDLS, CDR2 YYNGEE. The CDR3 nucleotides read TGTGCCAGCAGCGTAGGAAACAATCAGCCCCAGCATTTT. Its protein is CASSVGNNQPQHF.

This clonotype was detected ten times or more. This rearrangement joins TRBV7-3 to TRBJ2-7; perhaps TRBD1 as D (6 bases). CDR3 length equals 13 residues. Germline assignment: CDR1 SGHTA and CDR2 FQGTGA. Deletions cut 2 bases from V and 5 bases from J, with 10 bases between. The CDR3 DNA sequence: TGTGCCAGCAGCTTAGGGGACAAGAACGAGCAGTACTTC. Translation gives CASSLGDKNEQYF.

About this clonotype itself: This sequence may be a read error, since a much larger clone differs from it by one base. The chain employs TRBV28 and TRBJ2-5; TRBD1 agrees at 7 bases. The DNA end favors TRBJ2-7, so the J call may be wrong. Germline CDR1 is MDHEN and CDR2 is SYDVKM. The CDR3 has 14 amino acids. CDR3 loop: CASMIGGFSYEQYF. For the CDR3, the DNA is TGTGCCAGCATGATAGGGGGCTTTTCTTACGAGCAGTACTTC.

The gene calls are TRBV6-2 or TRBV6-3 and TRBJ2-1; 12 bases are a match to TRBD1. The CDR3 runs 24 residues. Trimming cost V 2 bases and J 0 bases; bases outside gene matches: 23. CDR1 is MNHEY and CDR2 is SVGEGT in the germline V gene. This CDR3 is CASSYGVGTGGWRAGKFSYNEQFF. The CDR3 nucleotides read TGTGCCAGCAGTTACGGGGTCGGGACAGGGGGCTGGAGGGCGGGAAAGTTCTCCTACAATGAGCAGTTCTTC.

The chain carries TRBV2 and TRBJ2-4; D perhaps matches TRBD1 (6 bases). Trimming took off 4 bases at V and 14 bases at J, with 15 bases between the two ends. The CDR3 has 12 amino acids. Germline V gives CDR1 SNHLY, CDR2 FYNNEI. The CDR3: CASSGGRPDKYF. DNA for the CDR3: TGTGCCAGCAGTGGGGGGCGCCCAGACAAGTACTTC.

A few counts support this clonotype. This chain connects TRBV7-2 to TRBJ2-5; D is perhaps TRBD2 (5 bases). Deletions cut 1 base from V and 11 bases from J, with 17 bases between. Germline V gives CDR1 SGHTA, CDR2 FQGNSA. The CDR3 length is 14 residues. Here the CDR3 DNA reads TGTGCCAGCAGCTTAGGGTCAGCAGATAGGGAGCAGTACTTC. This sequence encodes CASSLGSADREQYF. Combining the CDR3 with reference TRBV7-2 and TRBJ2-5 gives the whole variable domain GAGVSQSPSNKVTEKGKDVELRCDPISGHTALYWYRQSLGQGLEFLIYFQGNSAPDKSGLPSDRFSAERTGGSVSTLTIQRTQQEDSAVYLCASSLGSADREQYFGPGTRLLVL.

This clonotype was found many times. The chain joins TRBV2 to TRBJ2-7; 9 bases align to TRBD1. This CDR3 comprises 13 residues. Germline V gene sequence: CDR1 SNHLY, CDR2 FYNNEI. J was trimmed by 3 bases and V by 10 bases; bases with no gene match: 7. The CDR3, as DNA: TGTGCCATCTCCGGGACAGGGTTCTACGAGCAGTACTTC. Its translation: CAISGTGFYEQYF.

CDR3 coding DNA: TGTGCCAGCAGGGGCGGGACAGGGAATGGCTACACCTTC. This translates into CASRGGTGNGYTF. The J gene is TRBJ1-2, the V gene TRBV25-1; 9 positions agree with TRBD1. Trimming removed 6 bases from V and 6 bases from J; junction bases left unmatched: 5. The CDR3 spans 13 residues. From germline, CDR1 is MGHDK and CDR2 SYGVNS.

This sequence joins TRBV12-3 or TRBV12-4 and TRBJ2-3, with TRBD2 as a possible D gene (5 bases). Deletions cut 6 bases from V and 4 bases from J, with 14 bases between. The CDR3 runs to 14 residues. The CDR3 region is CASSTLERSDTQYF. In DNA, the CDR3 is TGTGCCAGCAGCACACTAGAGAGGTCAGATACGCAGTATTTT.

A word on this clonotype: An end of the junction differs from the germline gene, which may be a read error. This chain connects TRBV28 to TRBJ2-1; the D gene is possibly TRBD2 (6 bases). CDR1 MDHEN and CDR2 SYDVKM come from the germline V gene. The CDR3 spans 15 residues. The CDR3 region has the DNA TGTGCCAGCAGTGAGGCGGGAAGCTCCTGCAATGAGCAGTTCTTC. Translated, it gives CASSEAGSSCNEQFF. The full variable domain, completed using reference TRBV28 and TRBJ2-1, is DVKVTQSSRYLVKRTGEKVFLECVQDMDHENMFWYRQDPGLGLRLIYFSYDVKMKEKGDIPEGYSVSREKKERFSLILESASTNQTSMYLCASSEAGSSCNEQFFGPGTRLTVL.

The gene calls are TRBV29-1 and TRBJ2-7; TRBD1 might be the D (6 bases). This CDR3 has 14 residues. Per the germline V gene, CDR1 is SQVTM and CDR2 is ANQGSEA. The V end lost 7 bases, the J end lost 9 bases, and 25 bases lay between the germline ends. The CDR3 coding sequence is TGCAGCGCTCCTAAGACAGGTCTTAATTCCGGGCAGTACTTC. It specifies CSAPKTGLNSGQYF.

A few counts support this clonotype. This chain connects TRBV21-1 to TRBJ2-1; the table's D call of TRBD1 was not tested on the DNA. TRBV21-1 is labeled a pseudogene. The CDR3 consists of 16 residues. The CDR3 DNA is TGTGCCAGCAGCACAAGACAGGGGAGGGGAATTTTTGAGCAGTTCTTC. It yields the protein CASSTRQGRGIFEQFF.

The rearrangement uses TRBV28 and TRBJ1-4, with D perhaps matching TRBD1 (6 bases). The germline V gene encodes CDR1 MDHEN and CDR2 SYDVKM. Trimming stripped 6 bases from V and 4 bases from J, with 15 bases between. The CDR3 contains 15 residues. CDR3 bases: TGTGCCAGCAGAGGGTTTGGAGGGGGTAATGAAAAACTGTTTTTT. It codes for CASRGFGGGNEKLFF.

This chain connects TRBV20-1 to TRBJ2-1, with 7 nucleotides matching TRBD2. There are 17 residues in the CDR3. Trimming at V came to 5 bases and at J to 6 bases, leaving 19 bases not matched to a gene. Germline CDR1 and CDR2: DFQATT and SNEGSKA (reference sequence). The CDR3 DNA reads as TGCAGTGCTCCTAAAGCCCGGGACTACCTCCGACGCAATGAGCAGTTCTTC. Translation: CSAPKARDYLRRNEQFF.

The chain has TRBV12-3 or TRBV12-4 and TRBJ1-3, with a possible D match to TRBD1 (5 bases). V was cut by 4 bases and J by 4 bases, with 17 bases left in between. This CDR3 region has 16 residues. The DNA for the CDR3 is TGTGCCAGCAGTTCGCAGGGTCCGGCGGTCGGAAACACCATATATTTT. This sequence encodes CASSSQGPAVGNTIYF.

This clonotype has ten or more counts. V is TRBV7-2 and J is TRBJ2-5; the D gene is possibly TRBD1 (7 bases). Trimming stripped 2 bases from V and 4 bases from J, with 11 bases between. Looked up from germline, CDR1 is SGHTA and CDR2 is FQGNSA. CDR3 length equals 14 residues. The CDR3 bases are TGTGCCAGCAGCTTACAGGGGGGCACAGAGACCCAGTACTTC. Protein product: CASSLQGGTETQYF.

Concerning this clonotype itself: A much larger clone lies one base from this, so it may be a read error. In nucleotides, the CDR3 is TGCAGCGTTCGGGCCAGCAACTTCGAGCAGTACTTC. Amino acids: CSVRASNFEQYF. This sequence joins TRBV29-1 and TRBJ2-5; D call uncertain. The DNA end is more similar to TRBJ2-7, so the J call may be wrong. The CDR3 runs to 12 residues. CDR1 is SQVTM and CDR2 is ANQGSEA in the germline V gene.

This clonotype has a handful of counts. The chain couples TRBV29-1 to TRBJ2-7; D gene unclear. Germline lookup yields CDR1 SQVTM and CDR2 ANQGSEA. The V gene lost 2 bases and the J gene lost 0 bases, with 8 bases spanning the gap. CDR3 length: 13 amino acids. CDR3 sequence (DNA): TGCAGCGTTGAATACACCGACTCCTACGAGCAGTACTTC. Its protein is CSVEYTDSYEQYF.

Of note for this clonotype: One end of the junction fails to match germline, which may point to a read error. The chain joins TRBV11-2 to TRBJ2-1, with D unclear. Gene TRBJ2-7 matches the end of the DNA better, so the J call may be wrong. CDR3 length equals 11 residues. Germline values: CDR1 SGHAT, CDR2 FQNNGV. The CDR3 here is CDSSLAHEQYF. The DNA of the CDR3 is TGTGACAGCAGCTTAGCCCATGAGCAGTACTTC.

V and J are TRBV28 and TRBJ2-4; 8 positions agree with TRBD1. Trimming cost V 6 bases and J 5 bases; bases outside gene matches: 3. Germline V lookup: CDR1 MDHEN, CDR2 SYDVKM. This CDR3 contains 13 residues. The CDR3 loop reads CASSRQGQNIQYF. In DNA form, the CDR3 reads TGTGCCAGCAGCCGACAGGGGCAAAACATTCAGTACTTC.